This T cell receptor (beta chain) was observed in a study of identical twins. Study-level points and caveats: Fewer insertions marked abundant cord blood beta clonotypes; young adult naive trended weakly, memory not at all.

The CDR3 runs 15 residues. Germline CDR1 and CDR2: SEHNR and FQNEAQ (reference sequence). The ends lost 4 bases at V and 7 bases at J; junction bases unmatched: 10. TCRdb redid the calling of the 5' RACE reads with MiXCR, one entry per CDR3 protein. The table shows around 550,000 distinct CDR3 sequences, with about 16% occurring only once. This clonotype has more than one count but fewer than ten. Its antigen is as yet unknown. Healthy Caucasians were all of the donors. A further study also used this sample, focusing on yellow fever vaccine responses in identical twins.

This sequence originates from a woman between 18 and 29 years old in good health. The rearrangement links TRBV7-9 to TRBJ1-2; 9 nucleotides line up with TRBD1. The sample consisted of CD4+ T cells sorted from blood. CDR3 in amino acids: CASSSGTGSFGGYTF. DNA of the CDR3: TGTGCCAGCAGCTCCGGGACAGGGTCCTTCGGTGGCTACACCTTC.